The 21 T cell receptor beta chains in this list originate from one sample, sequenced in a study of graft-versus-host responses after intestinal transplantation. Clones were read by immunoSEQ multiplex PCR, and TCRdb kept only the in-frame ones, dropping some. The profile shows about 86,000 clones, around 90% of them singletons. Which antigens these TCRs recognize remains unknown. The starting material was unstimulated CD4+ T cells sorted from spleen or lymph node cells, obtained before transplant. These TCRs come from a human donor who was the organ donor for an intestinal transplant.

The rearrangement uses TRBV6-5 and TRBJ2-7; D possibly corresponds to TRBD2 (6 bases). The germline V gene encodes CDR1 MNHEY and CDR2 SVGAGI. V lost 2 bases to trimming and J lost 3 bases, with 17 bases between them. The CDR3 loop spans 16 amino acids. Here the CDR3 DNA reads TGTGCCAGCAGTTACGATGGGGGGTTGGGAAACTACGAGCAGTACTTC. Translating it yields CASSYDGGLGNYEQYF.

The rearrangement uses TRBV7-3 and TRBJ2-7; 14 nucleotides agree with TRBD2. CDR3 length: 15 residues. The V gene end was trimmed by 5 bases and the J gene end by 5 bases; junction bases not matched to a gene: 5. The germline V gene has CDR1 SGHTA and CDR2 FQGTGA. The CDR3 is CASSPGTSGSNEQYF. CDR3 in DNA: TGTGCCAGCAGCCCAGGGACTAGCGGGAGCAACGAGCAGTACTTC.

This clone was seen a single time. V gene TRBV19 combines with J gene TRBJ2-3; TRBD2 aligns across 8 bases. The CDR3 runs 14 residues. Germline CDR1 and CDR2: LNHDA and SQIVND (reference sequence). J gave up 2 bases and V 6 bases, and 4 bases lay outside the gene matches. The DNA for the CDR3 is TGTGCCAGTAGACATAGCGGGGACACAGATACGCAGTATTTT. It specifies CASRHSGDTDTQYF.

The genes are TRBV10-3 and TRBJ2-7, with D maybe TRBD1 (7 bases). The CDR3 runs to 15 residues. The V and J ends lost 5 bases and 3 bases respectively, with 17 bases between them. The germline V gene encodes CDR1 ENHRY and CDR2 SYGVKD. The CDR3 is CAISPQDQGGYEQYF. CDR3 nucleotide sequence: TGTGCCATCAGTCCTCAGGACCAGGGGGGCTACGAGCAGTACTTC.

The chain uses TRBV14 and TRBJ2-5, with D perhaps matching TRBD2 (6 bases). CDR1 and CDR2 from the germline V gene are SGHDN and FVKESK. This CDR3 contains 14 residues. V shed 3 bases and J shed 3 bases, with 11 bases lying between them. The CDR3 DNA follows: TGTGCCAGCAGCCAGGGACTGTATAAAGAGACCCAGTACTTC. Encoded protein: CASSQGLYKETQYF.

J is TRBJ1-1 and V is TRBV5-1; D unclear. The V gene lost 1 base and the J gene lost 1 base, with 11 bases spanning the gap. Germline lookup yields CDR1 SGHRS and CDR2 YFSETQ. The CDR3 has 15 amino acids. CDR3 protein: CASSLSPERNTEAFF. The DNA for the CDR3 is TGCGCCAGCAGCTTGAGTCCCGAGAGGAACACTGAAGCTTTCTTT.

The rearrangement links TRBV21-1 to TRBJ2-6; the listed D gene, TRBD2, was not tested against the DNA. TRBV21-1 is a listed pseudogene. There are 18 residues in the CDR3. CDR3 in DNA: TGTGCCAGCAGCAACCGGGGGGGAAGAAGGGCTGGGGCCAACGTCCTGACTTTC. Protein sequence: CASSNRGGRRAGANVLTF.

CDR3 sequence (DNA): TGCGCCAGCGGAGGACTAGCATCTTACAATGAGCAGTTCTTC. Translated, it gives CASGGLASYNEQFF. The chain employs TRBV5-1 and TRBJ2-1, with 8 bases fitting TRBD2. The CDR3 extends over 14 amino acids. V lost 7 bases to trimming and J lost 4 bases; unmatched junction nucleotides: 7. The germline V gene encodes CDR1 SGHRS and CDR2 YFSETQ.

This clone showed up just once. The chain combines TRBV5-5 with TRBJ2-2; TRBD2 aligns across 7 bases. In germline, CDR1 is SGHKS, CDR2 YYEKEE (reference sequence). Trimming took 1 base from V and 0 from J; bases not matched to a gene: 0. This CDR3 is built from 15 residues. The CDR3 spells CASSLTSANTGELFF. DNA of the CDR3: TGTGCCAGCAGCTTGACTAGCGCGAACACCGGGGAGCTGTTTTTT.

V and J are TRBV7-2 and TRBJ1-4; 7 nucleotides match TRBD1. With V trimmed by 8 bases and J by 0 bases, 9 bases remained unmatched. Looked up from germline, CDR1 is SGHTA and CDR2 is FQGNSA. The CDR3 consists of 16 residues. CDR3 nucleotides: TGTGCCAGCGGTCGACAGGGACCTGCAACTAATGAAAAACTGTTTTTT. Translated, it gives CASGRQGPATNEKLFF.

The chain couples TRBV5-6 to TRBJ2-7; 12 bases are shared with TRBD2. CDR1 is SGHDT, CDR2 YYEEEE, per germline. The CDR3 spans 16 residues. With V trimmed by 5 bases and J by 0 bases, 6 bases remained unmatched. The CDR3: CASSFGLAGYSYEQYF. CDR3 DNA: TGTGCCAGCAGTTTCGGACTAGCGGGGTACTCCTACGAGCAGTACTTC.

The V call is TRBV6-8, the J call TRBJ2-7, with 9 positions matching TRBD2. Per the germline V gene, CDR1 is MNHGY and CDR2 is SAAAGT. The CDR3 has 20 residues. The J segment lost 3 bases and the V segment lost 7 bases, leaving 25 bases of the junction unmatched. For the CDR3, the DNA is TGTGCCAGCACTGGTCAGAGAAAGGGCTCCCGGGCGGGAGGGGGCTACGAGCAGTACTTC. It codes for CASTGQRKGSRAGGGYEQYF.

The chain employs TRBV6-5 and TRBJ2-1, with 7 bases matching TRBD1. CDR1 and CDR2 from the germline V gene are MNHEY and SVGAGI. CDR3 length: 15 residues. V lost 6 bases to trimming and J lost 0 bases; unmatched junction nucleotides: 5. The CDR3 sequence: CASSADRSSYNEQFF. Written as DNA, the CDR3 is TGTGCCAGCAGCGCGGACAGGAGCTCCTACAATGAGCAGTTCTTC.

V gene TRBV27 combines with J gene TRBJ1-4; D is unresolved. V was shortened by 10 bases and J by 6 bases, with 15 bases between the two germline ends. Germline CDR1 MNHEY, CDR2 SMNVEV (reference sequence). The CDR3 runs 13 residues. The CDR3 reads CATRTTFHEKLFF. The CDR3 region has the DNA TGTGCCACCAGGACGACATTTCATGAAAAACTGTTTTTT. Based on the CDR3 plus reference TRBV27 and TRBJ1-4, the full variable domain is EAQVTQNPRYLITVTGKKLTVTCSQNMNHEYMSWYRQDPGLGLRQIYYSMNVEVTDKGDVPEGYKVSRKEKRNFPLILESPSPNQTSLYFCATRTTFHEKLFFGSGTQLSVL.

This chain joins TRBV29-1 and TRBJ2-6, with a possible D match to TRBD1 (5 bases). Germline loops: CDR1 SQVTM, CDR2 ANQGSEA. This CDR3 contains 14 residues. V was cut by 6 bases and J by 2 bases, with 11 bases left in between. CDR3 sequence reads: CSVRPGTGANVLTF. CDR3 DNA: TGCAGCGTCCGCCCAGGGACTGGGGCCAACGTCCTGACTTTC.

V is TRBV7-9 and J is TRBJ2-7; TRBD2 aligns across 12 bases. Germline V gene sequence: CDR1 SEHNR, CDR2 FQNEAQ (reference sequence). J lost 2 bases, V lost 3 bases, and 5 bases had no gene match. The CDR3 consists of 16 residues. DNA of the CDR3: TGTGCCAGCAGCTTGACTAGCGGGGGCCTTACCTACGAGCAGTACTTC. It translates to CASSLTSGGLTYEQYF.

The chain is built from TRBV5-1 and TRBJ2-4; 14 bases map to TRBD2. CDR3 length: 16 residues. J gave up 13 bases and V 4 bases, and 13 bases lay outside the gene matches. CDR1 is SGHRS and CDR2 is YFSETQ in the germline V gene. The CDR3 DNA reads as TGCGCCAGCAGCACAGCCCCGGGACTAGCGGGAGATTGGCAGTACTTC. Its translation is CASSTAPGLAGDWQYF.

The chain carries TRBV4-2 and TRBJ2-3; a possible D gene is TRBD1 (6 bases). V gave up 0 bases and J gave up 6 bases, with 13 bases separating them. Per the germline V gene, CDR1 is LGHNA and CDR2 is YNFKEQ. CDR3 length: 15 residues. The DNA of the CDR3 is TGTGCCAGCAGCCAAGAAGGACAGTGGGGGGATACGCAGTATTTT. This sequence encodes CASSQEGQWGDTQYF.

The chain carries TRBV28 and TRBJ1-1; 8 bases align to TRBD1. Germline CDR1 reads MDHEN; CDR2 reads SYDVKM. Trimming removed 4 bases from V and 5 bases from J; junction bases left unmatched: 6. The CDR3 spans 14 residues. The CDR3 DNA follows: TGTGCCAGCAGTTCTGGACAGGGATGGACTGAAGCTTTCTTT. Translated: CASSSGQGWTEAFF. Variable domain in full (rest from reference TRBV28 and TRBJ1-1): DVKVTQSSRYLVKRTGEKVFLECVQDMDHENMFWYRQDPGLGLRLIYFSYDVKMKEKGDIPEGYSVSREKKERFSLILESASTNQTSMYLCASSSGQGWTEAFFGQGTRLTVV.

The V call is TRBV21-1, the J call TRBJ2-7; the D call of TRBD2 is as the table states it, not checked on the DNA. TRBV21-1 is termed a pseudogene. The CDR3 runs 16 residues. CDR3 protein: CASSEAGETIGYEQYF. The CDR3 DNA reads as TGTGCCAGCAGCGAAGCCGGGGAGACTATTGGGTACGAGCAGTACTTC.

The rearrangement uses TRBV10-1 and TRBJ2-4; maybe TRBD2 (5 bases). Germline values: CDR1 WNHNN, CDR2 SYGVQD (reference sequence). Trimming cost V 7 bases and J 5 bases, with 9 bases left between them. This CDR3 has 12 amino acids. CDR3 DNA sequence: TGCGCCAGCACCGGAGGTCAAAACATTCAGTACTTC. It translates to CASTGGQNIQYF.